These 17 T cell receptor beta chains were all obtained from the same sample, sequenced in a study of blood T cell repertoires in COVID-19 (TCRdb year 2020). The library was built by means of the immunoSEQ multiplex PCR assay. TCRdb carries this immuneACCESS record with in-frame sequences only. Its versions omit some clonotypes, under half of them owing to an unresolved V gene in the studies checked, with the rest unexplained. In this sample the table shows over 200,000 clones, approximately 87% of which occur a single time. The ten top clones hold approximately 2.8% of the sample. The sequencing input was PBMCs or T cells enriched from blood (not recorded which). The receptors shown here come from a woman aged 45-65 years in a cohort exposed to, infected with or recovered from COVID-19 (not recorded which).

This clone was seen a single time. The genes are TRBV5-1 and TRBJ2-7; TRBD2 agrees at 14 bases. The V segment lost 3 bases and the J segment 3 bases; nucleotides outside the gene matches: 5. The CDR3 is 16 amino acids. Germline-derived CDR1 and CDR2 are SGHRS and YFSETQ. Written as DNA, the CDR3 is TGCGCCAGCAGCTACGGGACTAGCGGGAGCCTCTACGAGCAGTACTTC. Protein: CASSYGTSGSLYEQYF.

This clone was seen only a few times. V usage is TRBV3-1 (or the pseudogene TRBV3-2) and J usage is TRBJ1-6; no definite D call. Trimming stripped 0 bases from V and 8 bases from J, with 14 bases between. CDR1 and CDR2 from the germline V gene are LGHDT and YNNKEL (reference sequence). This CDR3 is 16 amino acids long. The CDR3 sequence is CASSQDATGLDSPLHF. In nucleotides, the CDR3 is TGTGCCAGCAGCCAAGATGCAACCGGACTGGATTCACCCCTCCACTTT.

The chain combines TRBV9 with TRBJ2-1, with D possibly TRBD2 on 6 matching bases. Germline V gene lookup returns CDR1 SGDLS and CDR2 YYNGEE. Trimming removed 3 bases at V and 8 bases at J, with 15 bases between. This CDR3 is 14 amino acids long. CDR3 sequence: CASSGGPRGYEQFF. The CDR3 DNA reads as TGTGCCAGCAGCGGGGGCCCGCGGGGATATGAGCAGTTCTTC.

This chain links TRBV28 with TRBJ2-1; TRBD2 matches 9 bases. Germline V lookup: CDR1 MDHEN, CDR2 SYDVKM. The trim removed 3 bases at V and 3 bases at J, leaving 9 bases unmatched. This CDR3 spans 17 amino acids. The CDR3: CASSFPVSGGGYNEQFF. DNA of the CDR3: TGTGCCAGCAGTTTCCCCGTTAGCGGGGGCGGCTACAATGAGCAGTTCTTC.

This clone was seen a single time. CDR3: CATSRDLGGANYGYTF. CDR3 nucleotides: TGTGCCACCAGCAGAGATTTAGGGGGCGCGAACTATGGCTACACCTTC. This chain links TRBV15 with TRBJ1-2, with TRBD1 identical over 7 bases. V was pared by 0 bases and J by 2 bases, with 6 bases of the junction left unmatched. Germline CDR1 reads LNHNV; CDR2 reads YYDKDF (reference sequence). This CDR3 comprises 16 residues.

The chain's CDR3 is CASSPTGVHGYTF. As DNA, the CDR3 is TGCGCCAGCAGCCCGACAGGGGTCCATGGCTACACCTTC. The rearrangement links TRBV5-1 to TRBJ1-2, with 8 bases identical to TRBD1. This CDR3 has 13 residues. V lost 4 bases to trimming and J lost 6 bases; unmatched junction nucleotides: 5. Looked up from germline, CDR1 is SGHRS and CDR2 is YFSETQ.

The chain has TRBV5-5 and TRBJ1-1; the match to TRBD1 covers 10 bases. Germline CDR1 SGHKS, CDR2 YYEKEE (reference sequence). The V and J ends lost 4 bases and 3 bases, in that order; junction bases with no gene match: 9. CDR3 length: 16 amino acids. The CDR3 region is CASSTTPGQGYTEAFF. The CDR3 coding sequence is TGTGCCAGCAGCACAACTCCGGGACAGGGGTACACTGAAGCTTTCTTT.

The chain couples TRBV5-4 to TRBJ2-7; tentatively, D is TRBD1 (5 bases). CDR3 size: 12 residues. From germline, CDR1 is SGHNT and CDR2 YYREEE (reference sequence). V dropped 5 bases and J dropped 4 bases, with 10 bases sitting between them. The CDR3 DNA sequence: TGTGCCAGCAGTCGTGACAGATACGAGCAGTACTTC. It specifies CASSRDRYEQYF. The variable domain in full, with the rest retrieved from reference TRBV5-4 and TRBJ2-7, is ETGVTQSPTHLIKTRGQQVTLRCSSQSGHNTVSWYQQALGQGPQFIFQYYREEENGRGNFPPRFSGLQFPNYSSELNVNALELDDSALYLCASSRDRYEQYFGPGTRLTVT.

J is TRBJ2-1 and V is TRBV18; D might be TRBD2 (7 bases). Deletions cut 4 bases from V and 5 bases from J, with 15 bases between. The germline CDR1 and CDR2 sequences are KGHSH and LQKENI. The CDR3 loop spans 15 amino acids. CDR3 amino acids: CASSLLGGDHNEQFF. Written as DNA, the CDR3 is TGTGCCAGCTCACTCTTAGGGGGGGACCACAATGAGCAGTTCTTC. Supplemented by reference TRBV18 and TRBJ2-1, the full variable domain reads NAGVMQNPRHLVRRRGQEARLRCSPMKGHSHVYWYRQLPEEGLKFMVYLQKENIIDESGMPKERFSAEFPKEGPSILRIQQVVRGDSAAYFCASSLLGGDHNEQFFGPGTRLTVL.

In its sample, this clone was seen once. V usage is TRBV28 and J usage is TRBJ1-2, with 9 bases lining up with TRBD1. The germline gives CDR1 MDHEN, CDR2 SYDVKM. The CDR3 runs to 14 residues. Losses at the gene ends were 5 bases for V and 7 bases for J; bases not matched to a gene: 8. CDR3 residues: CASSVGQGSSGYTF. The CDR3 DNA follows: TGTGCCAGCAGTGTCGGACAGGGGAGCTCTGGCTACACCTTC.

The genes are TRBV7-6 and TRBJ1-4; D is possibly TRBD1 (5 bases). Germline CDR1 reads SGHVS; CDR2 reads FNYEAQ. The CDR3 totals 15 residues. V gave up 5 bases and J gave up 4 bases, with 14 bases separating them. CDR3 DNA sequence: TGTGCCAGCAGCCCTGGAACAGGACGTAATGAAAAACTGTTTTTT. It is translated as CASSPGTGRNEKLFF.

This clone was observed once. The chain recombines TRBV4-3 with TRBJ2-7, with 7 bases identical to TRBD1. V gave up 0 bases and J gave up 1 base; unmatched junction bases: 15. CDR1 and CDR2 (germline): LGHNA, YSLEER. The CDR3 covers 19 residues. CDR3 in amino acids: CASSQDVFRQGSGSYEQYF. The CDR3 DNA reads as TGCGCCAGCAGCCAAGATGTCTTTCGACAGGGTTCGGGATCCTACGAGCAGTACTTC.

The chain recombines TRBV7-6 with TRBJ1-6; 9 positions agree with TRBD1. The CDR3 spans 16 residues. The germline gives CDR1 SGHVS, CDR2 FNYEAQ. V lost 5 bases and J lost 7; bases outside the gene matches: 9. The CDR3: CASSISGGQGNSPLHF. The CDR3 DNA is TGTGCCAGCAGCATCTCGGGGGGACAGGGCAATTCACCCCTCCACTTT.

This chain uses TRBV7-8 with TRBJ1-5; 9 nucleotides agree with TRBD1. Germline lookup yields CDR1 SGHVS and CDR2 FQNEAQ. The junction had 7 bases not matched to a gene; V was cut back by 4 bases and J by 3 bases. The CDR3 length is 16 residues. DNA for the CDR3: TGTGCCAGCAGCTCCAGACAGGGGGTGACCAATCAGCCCCAGCATTTT. It encodes CASSSRQGVTNQPQHF.

The chain combines TRBV5-1 with TRBJ2-1; 9 positions match TRBD1. CDR1 is SGHRS and CDR2 is YFSETQ in the germline V gene. The CDR3 contains 14 residues. J lost 9 bases, V lost 4 bases, and 8 bases had no gene match. The CDR3 here is CASSQQGAGGEQFF. CDR3 in DNA: TGCGCCAGCAGCCAACAGGGGGCTGGCGGTGAGCAGTTCTTC.

The gene calls are TRBV7-9 and TRBJ1-2; D unresolved. Per the germline V gene, CDR1 is SEHNR and CDR2 is FQNEAQ (reference sequence). V lost 7 bases and J 4 bases, leaving 10 bases between the germline ends. This CDR3 has 12 residues. CDR3 coding DNA: TGTGCCAGCAAGGCGGGCAGCTATGGCTACACCTTC. This sequence encodes CASKAGSYGYTF.

Note on this clone: Additional DNA sequences in this sample encode the identical CDR3. The chain carries TRBV3-1 (or the pseudogene TRBV3-2) and TRBJ1-5; weak D call: TRBD1 (5 bases). CDR3 length equals 13 residues. Germline lookup yields CDR1 LGHDT and CDR2 YNNKEL (reference sequence). V lost 0 bases, J lost 6 bases, and 6 bases lay in between. DNA of the CDR3: TGTGCCAGCAGCCAAGATAGGGGTCAGCCCCAGCATTTT. This translates into CASSQDRGQPQHF.